This T cell receptor beta chain derives from a study of blood T cell repertoires in COVID-19. About the research overall: Material from acute and convalescent COVID-19 was sourced from the United States, Italy and Spain.

The repertoire was sequenced with immunoSEQ multiplex PCR; TCRdb's copy has only in-frame clones and lacks some. The table has approximately 170,000 clones, approximately 84% seen once. The CDR3 runs 16 residues. The ends lost 1 base at V and 2 bases at J; junction bases unmatched: 8. Germline V gives CDR1 SGHTA, CDR2 FQGNSA. The receptor's source is a middle-aged man who had recovered from COVID-19. This chain connects TRBV7-2 to TRBJ2-7, with TRBD2 matching 7 bases. The sample comprised peripheral blood. The CDR3 spells CASSLDAGGLAYEQYF. The DNA for the CDR3 is TGTGCCAGCAGCTTAGATGCAGGAGGACTAGCCTACGAGCAGTACTTC.